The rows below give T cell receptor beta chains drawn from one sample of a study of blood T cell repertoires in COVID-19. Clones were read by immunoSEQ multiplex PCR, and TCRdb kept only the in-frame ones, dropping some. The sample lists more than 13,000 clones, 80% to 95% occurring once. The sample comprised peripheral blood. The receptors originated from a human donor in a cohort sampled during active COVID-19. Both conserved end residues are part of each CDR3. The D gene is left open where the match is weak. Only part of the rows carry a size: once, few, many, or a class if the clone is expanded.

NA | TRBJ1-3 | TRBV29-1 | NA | CSGQQGASGNTIYF | TGCAGCGGACAACAGGGAGCGTCTGGAAACACCATATATTTT
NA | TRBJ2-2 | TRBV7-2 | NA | CASSLYGFDGELFF | TGTGCCAGCAGCTTATACGGGTTTGACGGGGAGCTGTTTTTT
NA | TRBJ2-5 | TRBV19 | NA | CASSMDFQETQYF | TGTGCCAGTAGTATGGACTTCCAAGAGACCCAGTACTTC
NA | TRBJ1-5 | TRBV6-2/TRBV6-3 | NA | CASSYGGGIGNQPQHF | TGTGCCAGCAGTTACGGGGGGGGCATAGGCAATCAGCCCCAGCATTTT
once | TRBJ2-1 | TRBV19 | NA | CASSIVGIAHEQFF | TGTGCCAGTAGTATAGTCGGAATAGCTCATGAGCAGTTCTTC
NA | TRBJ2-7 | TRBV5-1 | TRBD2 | CASSSSGLAGAEQYF | TGCGCCAGCAGCTCCTCGGGACTAGCGGGGGCCGAGCAGTACTTC
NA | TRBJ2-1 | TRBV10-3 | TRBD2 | CAISESASGRYEQFF | TGTGCCATCAGTGAGTCGGCTAGCGGGAGGTATGAGCAGTTCTTC
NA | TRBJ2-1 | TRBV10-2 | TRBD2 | CASMSSGRAGEQFF | TGCGCCAGCATGTCGAGCGGGAGGGCCGGTGAGCAGTTCTTC
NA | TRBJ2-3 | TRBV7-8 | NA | CASSPVPTESSTDTQYF | TGTGCCAGCAGCCCCGTCCCCACGGAGTCTAGCACAGATACGCAGTATTTT
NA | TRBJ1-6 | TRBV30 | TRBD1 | CAWRADREVSPLHF | TGTGCCTGGAGAGCCGACAGGGAAGTCTCACCCCTCCACTTT
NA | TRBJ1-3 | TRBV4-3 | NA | CASSQVEGPGNTIYF | TGCGCCAGCAGCCAAGTGGAGGGGCCCGGAAACACCATATATTTT
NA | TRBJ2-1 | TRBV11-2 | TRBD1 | CASSSAGTENEQFF | TGTGCCAGCAGCTCAGCCGGGACAGAGAATGAGCAGTTCTTC
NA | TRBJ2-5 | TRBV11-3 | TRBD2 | CASSPWDINSGGASKTQYF | TGTGCCAGCAGCCCCTGGGACATCAATAGCGGGGGGGCCTCAAAAACCCAGTACTTC
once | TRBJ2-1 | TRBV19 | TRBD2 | CASTDLAGGIYNEQFF | TGTGCCAGTACCGATCTAGCGGGGGGAATATACAATGAGCAGTTCTTC
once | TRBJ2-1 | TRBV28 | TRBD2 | CASSSSGLPWGGEQFF | TGTGCCAGCAGTTCGAGCGGACTTCCCTGGGGGGGTGAGCAGTTCTTC
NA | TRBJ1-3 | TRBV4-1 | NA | CASSQERGGNTIYF | TGCGCCAGCAGCCAAGAGCGCGGTGGAAACACCATATATTTT
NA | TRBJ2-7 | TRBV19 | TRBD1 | CASSRGQEYEQYF | TGTGCCAGTAGTCGGGGACAGGAATACGAGCAGTACTTC
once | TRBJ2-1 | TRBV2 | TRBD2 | CASSATSLYNEQFF | TGTGCCAGCAGTGCGACTAGCCTCTACAATGAGCAGTTCTTC
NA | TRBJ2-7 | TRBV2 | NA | CASLARRSDYEQYF | TGTGCCAGCCTCGCACGACGGAGTGATTACGAGCAGTACTTC
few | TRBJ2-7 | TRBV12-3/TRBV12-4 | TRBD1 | CASTPTGSYEQYF | TGTGCCAGCACCCCGACAGGGAGCTACGAGCAGTACTTC
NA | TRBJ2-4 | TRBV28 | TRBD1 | CASSLSTGVLAKNIQYF | TGTGCCAGCAGTTTATCAACAGGGGTCCTAGCCAAAAACATTCAGTACTTC
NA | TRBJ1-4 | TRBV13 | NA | CASSFGLGLREEKLFF | TGTGCCAGCAGCTTTGGACTTGGATTACGAGAGGAAAAACTGTTTTTT
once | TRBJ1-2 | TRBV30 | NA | CAWSRGGSYGYTF | TGTGCCTGGAGTCGGGGGGGTAGCTATGGCTACACCTTC
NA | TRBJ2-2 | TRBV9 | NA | CASSVATYTGELFF | TGTGCCAGCAGCGTAGCCACATACACCGGGGAGCTGTTTTTT
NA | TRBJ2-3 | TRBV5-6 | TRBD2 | CASSLSGAGPTDTQYF | TGTGCCAGCAGCTTGTCTGGAGCGGGGCCGACAGATACGCAGTATTTT
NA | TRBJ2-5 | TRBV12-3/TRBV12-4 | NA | CASKGSGETQYF | TGTGCCTCCAAGGGGTCTGGAGAGACCCAGTACTTC
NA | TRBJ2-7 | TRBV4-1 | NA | CASSQEDAPSSYEQYF | TGCGCCAGCAGCCAGGAGGACGCCCCGAGCTCCTACGAGCAGTACTTC
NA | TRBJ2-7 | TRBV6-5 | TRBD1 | CASRTGTGGSYEQYF | TGTGCCAGCAGGACCGGGACAGGGGGCTCCTACGAGCAGTACTTC